Below, 15 T cell receptor beta chains from the same sample are listed, as sequenced in a study of blood T cell repertoires in COVID-19. Using immunoSEQ multiplex PCR, the repertoire was profiled, and TCRdb retains in-frame clones only, with some absent. The sample holds a few hundred thousand clones, about nine tenths seen once. The sequenced sample consisted of PBMCs or T cells enriched from blood (not recorded which). These receptors all stem from a woman aged 25 to 45 who had been exposed to COVID-19.

The chain is built from TRBV5-8 and TRBJ1-5, with 8 positions matching TRBD1. Trimming took 0 bases from V and 4 from J; bases not matched to a gene: 6. Per germline, CDR1 SGHTS and CDR2 YDEGEE. The CDR3 covers 16 residues. The CDR3 sequence is CASSLGDRSRNQPQHF. CDR3 nucleotide sequence: TGTGCCAGCAGCTTGGGGGACAGGTCGCGGAATCAGCCCCAGCATTTT.

CDR3 sequence (DNA): TGTGCTAGTGGTTATCTCGGGTCCGCCGGGGAGCTGTTTTTT. It translates to CASGYLGSAGELFF. The chain uses TRBV12-5 and TRBJ2-2; D uncertain. The V gene's germline CDR1 is LGHNT and CDR2 FRNRAP. V gave up 4 bases and J gave up 6 bases, with 12 bases separating them. The CDR3 runs 14 residues.

The chain has TRBV6-5 and TRBJ2-7; 8 positions match TRBD1. There are 14 residues in the CDR3. With V trimmed by 2 bases and J by 5 bases, 5 bases remained unmatched. Germline CDR1 reads MNHEY; CDR2 reads SVGAGI. The CDR3 is CASSYPQGGNEQYF. CDR3 DNA: TGTGCCAGCAGTTACCCACAGGGGGGCAACGAGCAGTACTTC.

The chain recombines TRBV12-3 or TRBV12-4 with TRBJ2-1, with 9 bases lining up with TRBD2. This CDR3 is built from 13 residues. V was clipped by 10 bases and J by 8 bases; unmatched bases: 9. The chain's CDR3 is CATISGRGDEQFF. The CDR3 nucleotides are TGTGCCACCATTAGCGGGAGAGGAGATGAGCAGTTCTTC.

The chain is built from TRBV19 and TRBJ2-1; 8 bases align to TRBD2. Germline CDR1 is LNHDA and CDR2 is SQIVND (reference sequence). J lost 6 bases, V lost 3 bases, and 7 bases had no gene match. This CDR3 is built from 15 residues. The chain's CDR3 is CASSMPTSGSNEQFF. The CDR3 coding sequence is TGTGCCAGTAGTATGCCCACTAGCGGAAGCAATGAGCAGTTCTTC.

The chain links TRBV7-2 to TRBJ2-7; TRBD2 is a possible D gene (6 bases). Germline V gene data show CDR1 as SGHTA and CDR2 as FQGNSA. Trimming cost V 2 bases and J 0 bases, with 14 bases left between them. The CDR3 has 16 amino acids. The chain's CDR3 is CASSLFERATSYEQYF. The CDR3 nucleotides read TGTGCCAGCAGCTTATTCGAGCGGGCTACCTCCTACGAGCAGTACTTC.

The chain combines TRBV9 with TRBJ2-3, with D perhaps matching TRBD1 (5 bases). CDR3 size: 14 residues. Germline loops: CDR1 SGDLS, CDR2 YYNGEE. Trimming took off 0 bases at V and 3 bases at J, with 8 bases between the two ends. CDR3 sequence: CASSVEGRTDTQYF. As DNA, the CDR3 is TGTGCCAGCAGCGTAGAGGGGCGTACAGATACGCAGTATTTT.

The rearrangement uses TRBV18 and TRBJ1-2, with TRBD1 matching over 7 bases. Germline CDR1 is KGHSH and CDR2 is LQKENI. Trimming removed 1 base from V and 4 bases from J; junction bases left unmatched: 3. The CDR3 runs 14 residues. For the CDR3, the DNA is TGTGCCAGCTCACCACGGCGGGACAGCTATGGCTACACCTTC. This gives the protein CASSPRRDSYGYTF.

The chain combines TRBV19 with TRBJ2-7; TRBD1 aligns across 8 bases. V lost 4 bases, J lost 4 bases, and 6 bases stayed unmatched. The CDR3 covers 14 residues. Germline V gene data show CDR1 as LNHDA and CDR2 as SQIVND (reference sequence). DNA for the CDR3: TGTGCCAGTAGTACCGGGACAGGCGTATACGAGCAGTACTTC. Its translation is CASSTGTGVYEQYF.

This clone has a single count. The chain is built from TRBV28 and TRBJ1-2, with D possibly TRBD1 on 5 matching bases. From germline, CDR1 is MDHEN and CDR2 SYDVKM. CDR3 length: 14 amino acids. The ends were cut back, 2 bases at V and 8 bases at J, with 15 bases in the middle. The DNA for the CDR3 is TGTGCCAGCAGTTTAGGGGGTCCGGGAGGCGGCTACACCTTC. Amino acids: CASSLGGPGGGYTF.

This chain joins TRBV5-1 and TRBJ1-4; D is uncertain. There are 13 residues in the CDR3. Germline CDR1 is SGHRS and CDR2 is YFSETQ. Trimming removed 4 bases from V and 8 bases from J, with 12 bases in between. CDR3 protein: CASSLRQAEKLFF. The CDR3 nucleotides read TGCGCCAGCAGCCTCCGACAAGCCGAAAAACTGTTTTTT. Together with reference TRBV5-1 and TRBJ1-4, the CDR3 gives the full variable domain: KAGVTQTPRYLIKTRGQQVTLSCSPISGHRSVSWYQQTPGQGLQFLFEYFSETQRNKGNFPGRFSGRQFSNSRSEMNVSTLELGDSALYLCASSLRQAEKLFFGSGTQLSVL.

V usage is TRBV28 and J usage is TRBJ1-4; D is perhaps TRBD1 (5 bases). V lost 6 bases, J lost 10 bases, and 24 bases lay in between. The length of the CDR3 is 16 residues. Per germline, CDR1 MDHEN and CDR2 SYDVKM. CDR3 nucleotide sequence: TGTGCCAGCAGGGACCCCTCCCAGGGATCAATAGGAAAACTGTTTTTT. It yields the protein CASRDPSQGSIGKLFF.

The chain recombines TRBV5-1 with TRBJ1-4; 7 bases fit TRBD1. There are 19 residues in the CDR3. Germline CDR1 is SGHRS and CDR2 is YFSETQ. The junction had 11 bases not matched to a gene; V was cut back by 0 bases and J by 0 bases. CDR3: CASSLELRGTAATNEKLFF. The CDR3 DNA reads TGCGCCAGCAGCTTGGAACTCAGGGGGACGGCTGCAACTAATGAAAAACTGTTTTTT.

The chain has TRBV25-1 and TRBJ2-7, with TRBD1 matching 8 bases. The CDR3 spans 14 residues. The V gene's germline CDR1 is MGHDK and CDR2 SYGVNS. V lost 5 bases and J lost 0; bases outside the gene matches: 3. For the CDR3, the DNA is TGTGCCAGCAGTCTTACAGGGGGCTCCTACGAGCAGTACTTC. Residues: CASSLTGGSYEQYF.

The V call is TRBV29-1, the J call TRBJ1-1, with D maybe TRBD1 (5 bases). The V end was cut by 8 bases, the J end by 11 bases, with 24 bases between. This CDR3 is built from 13 residues. Germline CDR1 and CDR2: SQVTM and ANQGSEA. The CDR3 DNA is TGCAGCTCATCAACCGGGGGGAGAAACGGGGCTTTCTTT. It specifies CSSSTGGRNGAFF.